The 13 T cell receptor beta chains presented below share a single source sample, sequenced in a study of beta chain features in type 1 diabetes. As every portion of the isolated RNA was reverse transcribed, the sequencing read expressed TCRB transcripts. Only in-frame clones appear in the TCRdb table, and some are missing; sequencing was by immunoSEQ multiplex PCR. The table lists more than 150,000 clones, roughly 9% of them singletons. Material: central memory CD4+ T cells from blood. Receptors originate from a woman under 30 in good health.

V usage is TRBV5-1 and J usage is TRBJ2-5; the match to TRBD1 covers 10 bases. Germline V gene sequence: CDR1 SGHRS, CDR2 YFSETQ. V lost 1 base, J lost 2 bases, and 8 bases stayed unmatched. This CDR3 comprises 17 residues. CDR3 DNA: TGCGCCAGCAGCTTGTCCCGGGACAGGGGTCAGCAAGAGACCCAGTACTTC. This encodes CASSLSRDRGQQETQYF. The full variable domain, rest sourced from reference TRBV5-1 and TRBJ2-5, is KAGVTQTPRYLIKTRGQQVTLSCSPISGHRSVSWYQQTPGQGLQFLFEYFSETQRNKGNFPGRFSGRQFSNSRSEMNVSTLELGDSALYLCASSLSRDRGQQETQYFGPGTRLLVL.

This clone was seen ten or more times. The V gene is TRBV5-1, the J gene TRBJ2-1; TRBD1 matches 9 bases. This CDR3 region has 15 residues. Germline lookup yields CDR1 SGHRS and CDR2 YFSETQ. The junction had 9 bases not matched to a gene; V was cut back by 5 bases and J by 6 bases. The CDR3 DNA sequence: TGCGCCAGCAGTTCCGGGACAGGGAGGATCAATGAGCAGTTCTTC. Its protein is CASSSGTGRINEQFF.

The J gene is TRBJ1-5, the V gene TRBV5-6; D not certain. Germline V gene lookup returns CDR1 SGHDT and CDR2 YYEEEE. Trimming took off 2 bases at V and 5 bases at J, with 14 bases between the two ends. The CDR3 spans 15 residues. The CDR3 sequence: CASSFGFVHDQPQHF. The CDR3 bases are TGTGCCAGCAGCTTCGGGTTTGTGCACGATCAGCCCCAGCATTTT.

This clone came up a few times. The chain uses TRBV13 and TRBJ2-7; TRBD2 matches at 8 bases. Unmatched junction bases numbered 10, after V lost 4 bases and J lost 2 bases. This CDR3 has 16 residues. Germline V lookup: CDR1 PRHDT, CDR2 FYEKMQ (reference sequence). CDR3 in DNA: TGTGCCAGCAGCTCCCCCACGGCGGGGGGCGCCTACGAGCAGTACTTC. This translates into CASSSPTAGGAYEQYF.

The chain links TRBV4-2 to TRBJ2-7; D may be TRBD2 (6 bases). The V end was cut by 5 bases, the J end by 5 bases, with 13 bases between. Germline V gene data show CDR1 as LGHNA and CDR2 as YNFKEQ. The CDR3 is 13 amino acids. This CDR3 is CASSYSRLDEQYF. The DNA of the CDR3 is TGTGCCAGCAGCTACTCCCGACTAGACGAGCAGTACTTC.

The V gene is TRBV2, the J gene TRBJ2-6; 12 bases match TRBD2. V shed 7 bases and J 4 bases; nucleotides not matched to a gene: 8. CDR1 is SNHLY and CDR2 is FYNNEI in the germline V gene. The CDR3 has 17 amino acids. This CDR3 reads CASTQTSGSAGANVLTF. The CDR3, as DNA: TGTGCCAGCACTCAGACTAGCGGGAGTGCCGGGGCCAACGTCCTGACTTTC.

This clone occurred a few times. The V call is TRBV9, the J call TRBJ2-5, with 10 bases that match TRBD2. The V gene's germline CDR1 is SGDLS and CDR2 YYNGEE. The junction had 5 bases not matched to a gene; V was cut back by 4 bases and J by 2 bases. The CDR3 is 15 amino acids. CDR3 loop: CASSYSTSGQETQYF. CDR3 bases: TGTGCCAGCAGCTACTCGACTAGCGGGCAAGAGACCCAGTACTTC.

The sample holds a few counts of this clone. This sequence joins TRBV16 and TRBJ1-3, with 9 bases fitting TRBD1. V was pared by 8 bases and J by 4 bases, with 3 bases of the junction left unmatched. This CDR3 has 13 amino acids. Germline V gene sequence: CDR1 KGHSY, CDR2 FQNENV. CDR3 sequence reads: CASGTGRGNTIYF. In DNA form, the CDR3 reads TGTGCCAGCGGGACAGGGCGAGGAAACACCATATATTTT.

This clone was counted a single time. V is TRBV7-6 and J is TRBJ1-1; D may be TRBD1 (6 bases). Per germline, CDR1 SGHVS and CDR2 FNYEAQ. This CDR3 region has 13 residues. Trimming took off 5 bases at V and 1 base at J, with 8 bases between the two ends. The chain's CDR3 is CASSQQGNTEAFF. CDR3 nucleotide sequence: TGTGCCAGCAGCCAACAGGGGAACACTGAAGCTTTCTTT.

CDR3: CASSLATSGPDTQYF. In nucleotides, the CDR3 is TGTGCCAGCAGCTTAGCCACTAGCGGGCCAGATACGCAGTATTTT. The rearrangement uses TRBV11-2 and TRBJ2-3, with 9 bases that match TRBD2. The V segment lost 1 base and the J segment 4 bases; nucleotides outside the gene matches: 3. The CDR3 totals 15 residues. Germline values: CDR1 SGHAT, CDR2 FQNNGV.

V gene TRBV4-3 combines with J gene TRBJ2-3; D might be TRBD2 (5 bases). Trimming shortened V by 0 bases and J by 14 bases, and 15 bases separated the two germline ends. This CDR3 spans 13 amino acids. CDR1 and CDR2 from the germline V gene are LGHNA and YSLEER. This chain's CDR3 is CASSQDPLGLPYF. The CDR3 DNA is TGCGCCAGCAGCCAAGATCCCCTCGGACTGCCGTATTTT.

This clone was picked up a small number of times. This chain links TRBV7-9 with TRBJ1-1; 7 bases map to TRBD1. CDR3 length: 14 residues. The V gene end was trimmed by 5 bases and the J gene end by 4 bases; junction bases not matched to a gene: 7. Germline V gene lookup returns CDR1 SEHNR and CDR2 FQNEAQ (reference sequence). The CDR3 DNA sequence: TGTGCCAGCAGCCCTCGACAGGGCTCCACTGAAGCTTTCTTT. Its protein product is CASSPRQGSTEAFF.

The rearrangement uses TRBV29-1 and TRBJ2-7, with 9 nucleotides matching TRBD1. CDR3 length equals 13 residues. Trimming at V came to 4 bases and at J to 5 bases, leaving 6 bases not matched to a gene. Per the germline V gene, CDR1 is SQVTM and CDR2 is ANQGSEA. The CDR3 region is CSVGTGVPDEQYF. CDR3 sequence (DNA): TGCAGCGTTGGGACAGGGGTTCCCGACGAGCAGTACTTC.